Detailed here is one T cell receptor beta chain. Libraries were prepared by immunoSEQ multiplex PCR; TCRdb keeps only in-frame clonotypes and omits some of them. The data contain 75,000 to 100,000 clones, over 80% of them singletons. Germline V CDR1 and CDR2: MNHNY, SVGAGI (reference sequence). V was trimmed by 3 bases and J by 5 bases, leaving 13 bases between them. The CDR3 has 14 residues. This entry belongs to a study of technical replicates of blood from a handful of donors. The chain recombines TRBV6-6 with TRBJ1-1; D unresolved. The TCR comes from a human donor in good health. Sequenced: T cells isolated from PBMCs. The CDR3 protein is CASSYTQMSTEAFF. As DNA, the CDR3 is TGTGCCAGCAGTTATACACAGATGTCGACTGAAGCTTTCTTT.